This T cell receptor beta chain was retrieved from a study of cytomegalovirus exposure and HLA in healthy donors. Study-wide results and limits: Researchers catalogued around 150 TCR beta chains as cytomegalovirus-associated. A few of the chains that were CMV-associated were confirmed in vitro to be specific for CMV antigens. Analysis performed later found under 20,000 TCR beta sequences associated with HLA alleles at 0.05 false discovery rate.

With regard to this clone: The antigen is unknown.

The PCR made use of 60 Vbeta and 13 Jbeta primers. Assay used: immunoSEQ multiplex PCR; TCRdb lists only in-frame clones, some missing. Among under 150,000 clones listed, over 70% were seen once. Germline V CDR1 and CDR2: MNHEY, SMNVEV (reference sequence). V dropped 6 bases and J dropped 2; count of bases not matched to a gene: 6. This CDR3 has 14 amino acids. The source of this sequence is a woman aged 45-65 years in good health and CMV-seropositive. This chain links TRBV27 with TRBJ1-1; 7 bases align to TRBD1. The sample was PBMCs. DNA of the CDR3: TGTGCCAGCAGAGATCGACAGGGAAACACTGAAGCTTTCTTT. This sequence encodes CASRDRQGNTEAFF.